This entry concerns a single T cell receptor (beta chain). This sample is drawn from a study of T cells after somatic rescue of genetic block. The assay was immunoSEQ multiplex PCR, and TCRdb's table has in-frame clones only and misses some. The sample yields 80,000 to 100,000 clones, around 90% seen once. The CDR3 extends over 15 amino acids. The germline V gene has CDR1 MNHNY and CDR2 SVGAGI (reference sequence). V was clipped by 8 bases and J by 4 bases; unmatched bases: 11. The TCR originated in a woman under 30. The chain employs TRBV6-6 and TRBJ2-3, with 8 bases identical to TRBD2. Sequences were obtained from peripheral blood mononuclear cells (PBMCs). The CDR3 DNA sequence: TGTGCCAGCGGGAGGGGTAGCGGGATAGCAGATACGCAGTATTTT. Its protein product is CASGRGSGIADTQYF.